The 27 T cell receptor beta chains reported below all come from one sample, sequenced in a study of control samples from healthy donors and cancer patients (dated by TCRdb to about 2020). Library generation was performed with the immunoSEQ multiplex PCR assay. The table was pulled from immuneACCESS by TCRdb, which kept in-frame rearrangements only. Such tables lose some clones; where checked, under half of the loss comes from unresolved V genes, and the rest has no known cause. The sample includes 100,000 to 150,000 clones, with approximately 92% observed a single time. Together, the top ten hold about 2.2% of the sample. Specimen: blood. These receptors were taken from a woman in her fifties or sixties in good health.

The chain uses TRBV28 and TRBJ1-5, with D hard to call. The CDR3 is 12 amino acids. V was cut by 5 bases and J by 5 bases, with 7 bases left in between. The germline gives CDR1 MDHEN, CDR2 SYDVKM. DNA of the CDR3: TGTGCCAGCAGTACGAGGGATCAGCCCCAGCATTTT. It specifies CASSTRDQPQHF.

The rearrangement uses TRBV7-9 and TRBJ1-1, with D tentatively TRBD1 (6 bases). The CDR3 runs 14 residues. V shed 3 bases and J shed 1 base, with 9 bases lying between them. Per germline, CDR1 SEHNR and CDR2 FQNEAQ (reference sequence). The chain's CDR3 is CASSFWDKNTEAFF. The CDR3 DNA follows: TGTGCCAGCAGCTTTTGGGACAAGAACACTGAAGCTTTCTTT. The whole variable domain, remainder taken from reference TRBV7-9 and TRBJ1-1, is DTGVSQNPRHKITKRGQNVTFRCDPISEHNRLYWYRQTLGQGPEFLTYFQNEAQLEKSRLLSDRFSAERPKGSFSTLEIQRTEQGDSAMYLCASSFWDKNTEAFFGQGTRLTVV.

The rearrangement joins TRBV5-1 to TRBJ2-5; D is possibly TRBD2 (5 bases). Germline V gives CDR1 SGHRS, CDR2 YFSETQ. Trimming left V 0 bases short and J 3 bases short, with 9 bases between. The CDR3 has 14 residues. CDR3 coding DNA: TGCGCCAGCAGCTTGGAGAGGGTAGAAGAGACCCAGTACTTC. Translating gives CASSLERVEETQYF.

The chain links TRBV18 to TRBJ1-2; 7 bases map to TRBD1. V was pared by 5 bases and J by 7 bases, with 13 bases of the junction left unmatched. The CDR3 totals 15 residues. Per the germline V gene, CDR1 is KGHSH and CDR2 is LQKENI. The CDR3, as DNA: TGTGCCAGCTCAGGGCAAACAGGGGATCAACGTGGCTACACCTTC. Residues: CASSGQTGDQRGYTF.

This rearrangement joins TRBV19 to TRBJ2-7, with 9 bases identical to TRBD1. Germline values: CDR1 LNHDA, CDR2 SQIVND (reference sequence). With 4 bases clipped from V and 3 bases from J, the junction kept 4 bases outside the gene matches. This CDR3 has 14 amino acids. The CDR3 region has the DNA TGTGCCAGTAGTAACGGACAGGGGCGCTACGAGCAGTACTTC. This sequence encodes CASSNGQGRYEQYF.

The rearrangement links TRBV14 to TRBJ1-1; D is possibly TRBD1 (5 bases). The germline V and J ends were trimmed by 3 bases and 0 bases, with 11 bases remaining between them. The CDR3 is 15 residues long. Germline V gene data show CDR1 as SGHDN and CDR2 as FVKESK. The CDR3 coding sequence is TGTGCCAGCAGCCAGGGGGTGGGGGTGAACACTGAAGCTTTCTTT. Encoded protein: CASSQGVGVNTEAFF.

V usage is TRBV2 and J usage is TRBJ1-2; tentatively, D is TRBD1 (5 bases). This CDR3 is built from 15 residues. From germline, CDR1 is SNHLY and CDR2 FYNNEI. V lost 4 bases to trimming and J lost 0 bases, with 12 bases between them. CDR3 loop: CASSVFQGTNYGYTF. Written as DNA, the CDR3 is TGTGCCAGCAGTGTCTTTCAGGGAACTAACTATGGCTACACCTTC.

The chain couples TRBV30 to TRBJ2-5, with TRBD2 matching over 9 bases. Germline CDR1 and CDR2: GTSNPN and SVGIG (reference sequence). The CDR3 is 16 residues long. After removal of 3 bases from V and 4 bases from J, the junction contained 12 bases not matched to a gene. The chain's CDR3 is CAWSLAAGGPGETQYF. CDR3 sequence (DNA): TGTGCCTGGAGCCTCGCGGCGGGGGGGCCTGGAGAGACCCAGTACTTC.

This chain's CDR3 is CASSLDGNSYNEQFF. The CDR3 nucleotides are TGCGCCAGCAGCTTGGATGGAAACTCCTACAATGAGCAGTTCTTC. The V gene is TRBV5-1, the J gene TRBJ2-1, with no clear D. CDR1 is SGHRS, CDR2 YFSETQ, per germline. The CDR3 extends over 15 amino acids. Deletions cut 0 bases from V and 0 bases from J, with 7 bases between.

The genes are TRBV6-1 and TRBJ1-2, with D perhaps matching TRBD1 (6 bases). CDR3 length equals 19 residues. V was clipped by 2 bases and J by 5 bases, with 27 bases between them. CDR1 is MNHNS, CDR2 SASEGT, per germline. CDR3 sequence reads: CASSESWGAISDSSYGYTF. The DNA for the CDR3 is TGTGCCAGCAGTGAATCCTGGGGGGCAATCTCCGATTCCTCGTATGGCTACACCTTC.

The J gene is TRBJ2-1, the V gene TRBV7-9; the D gene is possibly TRBD2 (7 bases). The V gene lost 0 bases and the J gene lost 10 bases, with 10 bases spanning the gap. The CDR3 is 13 residues long. Per the germline V gene, CDR1 is SEHNR and CDR2 is FQNEAQ (reference sequence). The CDR3, as DNA: TGTGCCAGCAGCTTAGCGGGAGGGACAGAGCAGTTCTTC. Translated, it gives CASSLAGGTEQFF.

This chain uses TRBV12-3 or TRBV12-4 with TRBJ1-2; TRBD1 agrees at 7 bases. The CDR3 has 13 residues. V lost 6 bases to trimming and J lost 2 bases; unmatched junction nucleotides: 3. The CDR3 loop is CASRQQGNYGYTF. The CDR3 nucleotides are TGTGCCAGCAGACAACAGGGGAACTATGGCTACACCTTC.

J is TRBJ1-2 and V is TRBV1; the table gives TRBD1 as D, unverified against the DNA. TRBV1 is labeled a pseudogene. The CDR3 consists of 13 residues. The CDR3 DNA reads as TGCACCAGCAGCCCCCAGGGGGCTCACGGCTACACCTTC. This gives the protein CTSSPQGAHGYTF.

This chain connects TRBV6-5 to TRBJ1-5; D perhaps matches TRBD1 (6 bases). The CDR3 is made up of 12 amino acids. Germline V lookup: CDR1 MNHEY, CDR2 SVGAGI. Trimming took off 9 bases at V and 7 bases at J, with 13 bases between the two ends. The CDR3 region is CASREGGQPQHF. CDR3 DNA: TGTGCCAGTAGGGAGGGGGGCCAGCCCCAGCATTTT.

CDR3 nucleotides: TGTGCCAGCAGTGTTCCCCCCTTGGTCTATGGCTACACCTTC. It codes for CASSVPPLVYGYTF. The genes are TRBV2 and TRBJ1-2, with no clear D. Deletions cut 4 bases from V and 4 bases from J, with 13 bases between. This CDR3 has 14 residues. CDR1 is SNHLY, CDR2 FYNNEI, per germline.

This chain uses TRBV7-9 with TRBJ1-1, with D perhaps matching TRBD1 (5 bases). The CDR3 is 12 amino acids. V was trimmed by 4 bases and J by 7 bases, leaving 10 bases between them. Germline V gives CDR1 SEHNR, CDR2 FQNEAQ (reference sequence). The chain's CDR3 is CASSSHGGEAFF. CDR3 DNA sequence: TGTGCCAGCAGCTCTCATGGGGGTGAAGCTTTCTTT.

The chain employs TRBV2 and TRBJ2-7; 7 bases agree with TRBD1. The CDR3 is made up of 14 amino acids. The junction had 0 bases not matched to a gene; V was cut back by 1 base and J by 0 bases. Germline CDR1 reads SNHLY; CDR2 reads FYNNEI. The CDR3 nucleotides are TGTGCCAGCAGTGAAGGGACAGGCTCCTACGAGCAGTACTTC. Translation: CASSEGTGSYEQYF.

V gene TRBV5-6 combines with J gene TRBJ1-5, with D possibly matching TRBD1 (6 bases). Trimming cost V 4 bases and J 4 bases, with 12 bases left between them. This CDR3 contains 14 residues. Germline assignment: CDR1 SGHDT and CDR2 YYEEEE. The CDR3, as DNA: TGTGCCAGCAGCGGCAGGGGCCTAAATCAGCCCCAGCATTTT. Its protein product is CASSGRGLNQPQHF.

The table lists this clone with a few counts. The rearrangement links TRBV5-1 to TRBJ1-4, with no clear D. The germline V and J ends were trimmed by 0 bases and 8 bases, with 20 bases remaining between them. CDR3 size: 17 residues. CDR1 is SGHRS and CDR2 is YFSETQ in the germline V gene. The CDR3 loop reads CASSLDAPLTSWEKLFF. The CDR3 DNA follows: TGCGCCAGCAGCTTGGATGCCCCTTTGACAAGCTGGGAAAAACTGTTTTTT. The whole variable domain, remainder taken from reference TRBV5-1 and TRBJ1-4, is KAGVTQTPRYLIKTRGQQVTLSCSPISGHRSVSWYQQTPGQGLQFLFEYFSETQRNKGNFPGRFSGRQFSNSRSEMNVSTLELGDSALYLCASSLDAPLTSWEKLFFGSGTQLSVL.

The rearrangement uses TRBV16 and TRBJ1-1; D is undetermined. V was cut by 2 bases and J by 10 bases, with 14 bases left in between. CDR1 and CDR2 (germline): KGHSY, FQNENV. The CDR3 covers 13 residues. CDR3 loop: CASSQTHGVGAFF. CDR3 bases: TGTGCCAGCAGCCAAACCCACGGGGTCGGAGCTTTCTTT.

The rearrangement links TRBV7-9 to TRBJ2-5; TRBD1 matches 11 bases. This CDR3 comprises 15 residues. Germline values: CDR1 SEHNR, CDR2 FQNEAQ (reference sequence). With V trimmed by 5 bases and J by 6 bases, 8 bases remained unmatched. The CDR3 coding sequence is TGTGCCAGCAGCCCCCTGGGACAGGGGGAAAAGACCCAGTACTTC. Protein: CASSPLGQGEKTQYF.

For the CDR3, the DNA is TGTGCCAGAGCCGAGGGGGACAGGGGGCAAGGGACAGATACGCAGTATTTT. This sequence encodes CARAEGDRGQGTDTQYF. The chain uses TRBV2 and TRBJ2-3; TRBD1 agrees at 12 bases. The CDR3 spans 17 residues. V was pared by 9 bases and J by 3 bases, with 13 bases of the junction left unmatched. The V gene's germline CDR1 is SNHLY and CDR2 FYNNEI. The whole variable domain, filled in from reference TRBV2 and TRBJ2-3, reads EPEVTQTPSHQVTQMGQEVILRCVPISNHLYFYWYRQILGQKVEFLVSFYNNEISEKSEIFDDQFSVERPDGSNFTLKIRSTKLEDSAMYFCARAEGDRGQGTDTQYFGPGTRLTVL.

The chain combines TRBV11-2 with TRBJ1-3, with D unresolved. The CDR3 totals 13 residues. Germline V gene lookup returns CDR1 SGHAT and CDR2 FQNNGV. V shed 4 bases and J shed 6 bases, with 10 bases lying between them. This chain's CDR3 is CASSSSRTNTIYF. The CDR3 bases are TGTGCCAGCAGCTCCTCCCGAACAAACACCATATATTTT.

The chain combines TRBV28 with TRBJ2-1, with 10 positions matching TRBD2. Trimming removed 2 bases from V and 5 bases from J; junction bases left unmatched: 9. Germline V CDR1 and CDR2: MDHEN, SYDVKM. CDR3 length: 17 amino acids. The CDR3 protein is CASSLPNGLADHNEQFF. The CDR3 bases are TGTGCCAGCAGTTTACCCAACGGACTAGCGGACCACAATGAGCAGTTCTTC. The whole variable domain, remainder taken from reference TRBV28 and TRBJ2-1, is DVKVTQSSRYLVKRTGEKVFLECVQDMDHENMFWYRQDPGLGLRLIYFSYDVKMKEKGDIPEGYSVSREKKERFSLILESASTNQTSMYLCASSLPNGLADHNEQFFGPGTRLTVL.

The chain uses TRBV7-8 and TRBJ1-6; D ambiguous. Germline assignment: CDR1 SGHVS and CDR2 FQNEAQ. This CDR3 comprises 15 residues. With 2 bases removed from V and 10 bases from J, the gap between germline ends came to 15 bases. The CDR3 DNA is TGTGCCAGCAGCTTAAACATGGGAGTCCAATCACCCCTCCACTTT. Protein product: CASSLNMGVQSPLHF.

V is TRBV6-5 and J is TRBJ2-2; D ambiguous. V was shortened by 7 bases and J by 0 bases, with 12 bases between the two germline ends. CDR3 size: 15 residues. Germline V lookup: CDR1 MNHEY, CDR2 SVGAGI. The CDR3 loop reads CASKASPANTGELFF. The CDR3 nucleotides are TGTGCCAGCAAGGCATCACCCGCGAACACCGGGGAGCTGTTTTTT.

This clone was picked up a small number of times. This same CDR3 is encoded by further DNA sequences in the sample. The rearrangement uses TRBV7-8 and TRBJ2-1, with 10 bases identical to TRBD2. The CDR3 runs 14 residues. Germline trimming cut 3 bases from V and 6 bases from J; bases unmatched to any gene: 2. Looked up from germline, CDR1 is SGHVS and CDR2 is FQNEAQ. The CDR3 is CASSFSGGPNEQFF. The CDR3 DNA reads as TGTGCCAGCAGCTTTAGCGGGGGGCCCAATGAGCAGTTCTTC.